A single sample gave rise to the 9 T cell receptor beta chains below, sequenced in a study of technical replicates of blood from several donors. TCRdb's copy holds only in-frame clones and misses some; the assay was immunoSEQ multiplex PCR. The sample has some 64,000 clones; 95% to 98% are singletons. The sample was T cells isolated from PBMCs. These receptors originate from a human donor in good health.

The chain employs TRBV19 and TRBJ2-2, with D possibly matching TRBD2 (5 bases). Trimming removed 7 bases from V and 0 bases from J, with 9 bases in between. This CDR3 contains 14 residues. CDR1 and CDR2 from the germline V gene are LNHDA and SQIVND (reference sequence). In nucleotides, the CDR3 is TGTGCCAGTATGGCGGGTTCGAACACCGGGGAGCTGTTTTTT. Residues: CASMAGSNTGELFF. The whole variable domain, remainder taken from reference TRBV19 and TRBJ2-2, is DGGITQSPKYLFRKEGQNVTLSCEQNLNHDAMYWYRQDPGQGLRLIYYSQIVNDFQKGDIAEGYSVSREKKESFPLTVTSAQKNPTAFYLCASMAGSNTGELFFGEGSRLTVL.

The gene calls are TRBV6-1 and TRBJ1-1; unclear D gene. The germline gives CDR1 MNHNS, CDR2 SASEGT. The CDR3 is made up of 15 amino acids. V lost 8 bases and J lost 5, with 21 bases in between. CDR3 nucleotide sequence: TGTGCCAGCGAAGACCTTCGGGCAGGAGGGACTGAAGCTTTCTTT. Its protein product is CASEDLRAGGTEAFF.

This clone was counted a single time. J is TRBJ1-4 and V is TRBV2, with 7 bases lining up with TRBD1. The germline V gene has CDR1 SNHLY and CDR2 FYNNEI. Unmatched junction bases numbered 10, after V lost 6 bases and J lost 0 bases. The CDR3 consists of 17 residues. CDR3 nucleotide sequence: TGTGCCAGCAGGACGGGACAGCAGAGCGCAACTAATGAAAAACTGTTTTTT. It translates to CASRTGQQSATNEKLFF.

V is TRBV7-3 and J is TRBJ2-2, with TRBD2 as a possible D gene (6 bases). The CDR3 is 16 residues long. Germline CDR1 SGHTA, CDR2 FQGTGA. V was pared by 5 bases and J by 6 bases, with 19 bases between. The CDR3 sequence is CASSRAPGRGAGELFF. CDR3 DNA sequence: TGTGCCAGCAGCCGGGCCCCAGGACGCGGGGCCGGGGAGCTGTTTTTT.

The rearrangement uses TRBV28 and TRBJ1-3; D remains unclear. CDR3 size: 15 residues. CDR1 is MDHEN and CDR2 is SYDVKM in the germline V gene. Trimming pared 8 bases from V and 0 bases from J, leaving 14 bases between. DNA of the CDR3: TGTGCCAGCCGAACCCTAAACGTCTCTGGAAACACCATATATTTT. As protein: CASRTLNVSGNTIYF.

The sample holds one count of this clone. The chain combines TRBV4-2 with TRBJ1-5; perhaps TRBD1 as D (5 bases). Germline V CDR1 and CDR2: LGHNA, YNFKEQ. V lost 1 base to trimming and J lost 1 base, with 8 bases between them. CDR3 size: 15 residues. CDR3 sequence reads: CASSQVQGSNQPQHF. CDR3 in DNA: TGTGCCAGCAGCCAAGTGCAGGGCAGCAATCAGCCCCAGCATTTT.

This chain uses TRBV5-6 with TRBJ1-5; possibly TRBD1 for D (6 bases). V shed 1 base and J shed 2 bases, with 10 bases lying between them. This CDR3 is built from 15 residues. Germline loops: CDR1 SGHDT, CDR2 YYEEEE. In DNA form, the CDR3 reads TGTGCCAGCAGCTTGTTGGACAGAGGCAATCAGCCCCAGCATTTT. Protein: CASSLLDRGNQPQHF.

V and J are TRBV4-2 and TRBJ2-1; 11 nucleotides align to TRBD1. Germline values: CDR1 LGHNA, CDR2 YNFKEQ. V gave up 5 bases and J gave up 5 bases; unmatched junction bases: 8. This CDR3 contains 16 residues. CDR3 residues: CASSLPGQGVNNEQFF. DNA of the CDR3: TGTGCCAGCAGCTTGCCGGGACAGGGGGTCAACAATGAGCAGTTCTTC.

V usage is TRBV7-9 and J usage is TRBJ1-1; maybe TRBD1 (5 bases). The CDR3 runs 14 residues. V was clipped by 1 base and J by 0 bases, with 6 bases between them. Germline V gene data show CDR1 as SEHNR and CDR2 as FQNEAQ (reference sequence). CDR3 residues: CASSLGQLNTEAFF. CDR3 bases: TGTGCCAGCAGCTTAGGACAGTTGAACACTGAAGCTTTCTTT.